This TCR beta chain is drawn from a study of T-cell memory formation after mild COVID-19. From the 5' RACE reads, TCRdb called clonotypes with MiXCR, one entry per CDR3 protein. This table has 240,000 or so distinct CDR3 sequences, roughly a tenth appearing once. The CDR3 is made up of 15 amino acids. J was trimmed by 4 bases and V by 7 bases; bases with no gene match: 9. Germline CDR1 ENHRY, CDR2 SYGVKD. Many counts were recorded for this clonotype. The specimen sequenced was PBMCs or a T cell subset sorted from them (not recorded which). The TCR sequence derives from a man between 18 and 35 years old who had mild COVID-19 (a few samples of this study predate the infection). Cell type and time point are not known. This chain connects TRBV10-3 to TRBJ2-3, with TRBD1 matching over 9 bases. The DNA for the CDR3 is TGTGCCATCACTCCCGGGGACAGGGCCCCAGATACGCAGTATTTT. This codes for CAITPGDRAPDTQYF.